This T cell receptor (beta chain) was identified in a study of blood T cells in healthy people across ages. Total RNA amounts of at least 6 micrograms were extracted per sample. Points from the study as a whole: From one million sequenced T cells, diversity estimates were lower bounds. Researchers said unsorted PBMCs prevented a conclusive naive versus antigen-experienced comparison.

V was shortened by 1 base and J by 10 bases, with 11 bases between the two germline ends. This CDR3 comprises 13 residues. Germline CDR1 ENHRY, CDR2 SYGVKD. A note on this clonotype: The antigen remains undetermined.

Next came a second PCR, run for about 7 to 12 cycles, which used a sample-barcoded 5' primer along with a J-beta primer mix. Researchers report that each sample yielded at least 2.5 million CDR3-containing paired-end reads. TCRdb redid the calling of the 5' RACE reads with MiXCR, one entry per CDR3 protein. This sample yields about 1.5 million distinct CDR3 sequences, of which around two fifths are seen a single time; 7.9% belongs to the top ten. This clonotype originated in a woman between 18 and 29 years old in good health. The sequenced sample was blood. This chain links TRBV10-3 with TRBJ2-1; D uncertain. The CDR3 spells CAISELELYEQFF. In DNA form, the CDR3 reads TGTGCCATCAGTGAGTTAGAATTGTACGAGCAGTTCTTC.